Sequencing of this TCR beta chain was carried out in a study of beta chain features in type 1 diabetes. Study results and caveats: Among patients with Type 1 diabetes, TCRB CDR3s were moderately but significantly shorter in every one of the four CD4+ subsets. Overrepresentation of cells with high TCR expression could result from cDNA sequencing.

Turning to this clone: Its antigen is as yet unknown.

Trimming took off 1 base at V and 1 base at J, with 10 bases between the two ends. The germline V gene has CDR1 SQVTM and CDR2 ANQGSEA. The CDR3 is made up of 14 amino acids. Expressed TCRB transcripts were sequenced because the isolated RNA had all been reverse transcribed beforehand. The average read count of naive, central memory and regulatory T cell samples was about 3.57 million. The data were produced by immunoSEQ multiplex PCR, yet TCRdb's version contains in-frame clones alone and is incomplete. This table holds a few hundred thousand clones, over 11% found once. The clonotype originates from a man aged 30-40 years in good health. Sequenced: naive CD4+ T cells from blood. The chain has TRBV29-1 and TRBJ1-1; no clear D. CDR3 coding DNA: TGCAGCGTTGAAGGTAGGGTAGGGAACACTGAAGCTTTCTTT. It is translated as CSVEGRVGNTEAFF.